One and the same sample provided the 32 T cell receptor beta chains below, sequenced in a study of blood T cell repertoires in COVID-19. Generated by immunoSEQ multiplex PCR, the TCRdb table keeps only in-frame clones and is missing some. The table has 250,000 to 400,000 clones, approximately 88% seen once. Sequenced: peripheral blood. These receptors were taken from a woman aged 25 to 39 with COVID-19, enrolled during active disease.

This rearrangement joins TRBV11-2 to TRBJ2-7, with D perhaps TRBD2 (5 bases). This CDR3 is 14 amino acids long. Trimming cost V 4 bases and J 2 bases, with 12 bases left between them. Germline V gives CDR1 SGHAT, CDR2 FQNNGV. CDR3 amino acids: CASSYSAGAYEQYV. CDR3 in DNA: TGTGCCAGCAGCTACTCCGCCGGGGCCTACGAGCAGTACGTC.

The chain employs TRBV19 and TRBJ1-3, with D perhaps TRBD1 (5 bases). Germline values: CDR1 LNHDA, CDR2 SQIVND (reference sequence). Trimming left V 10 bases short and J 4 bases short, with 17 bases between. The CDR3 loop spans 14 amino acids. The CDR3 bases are TGTGCCACTCAGCGCGGGGGTAGCGGAAACACCATATATTTT. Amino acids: CATQRGGSGNTIYF.

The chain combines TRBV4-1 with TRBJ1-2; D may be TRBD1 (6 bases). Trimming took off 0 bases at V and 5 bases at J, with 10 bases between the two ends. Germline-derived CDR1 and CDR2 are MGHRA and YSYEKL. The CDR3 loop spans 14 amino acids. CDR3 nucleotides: TGCGCCAGCAGCCAAGACGGGACACTGTATGGCTACACCTTC. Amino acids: CASSQDGTLYGYTF.

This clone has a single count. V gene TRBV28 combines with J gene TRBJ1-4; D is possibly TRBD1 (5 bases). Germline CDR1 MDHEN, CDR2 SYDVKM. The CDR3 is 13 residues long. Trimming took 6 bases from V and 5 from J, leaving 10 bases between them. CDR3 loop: CASRRGGNEKLFF. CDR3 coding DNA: TGTGCCAGCAGGAGGGGAGGGAATGAAAAACTGTTTTTT.

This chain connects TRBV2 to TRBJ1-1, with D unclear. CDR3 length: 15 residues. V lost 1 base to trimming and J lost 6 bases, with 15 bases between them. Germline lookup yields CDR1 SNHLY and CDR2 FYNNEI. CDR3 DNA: TGTGCCAGCAGTGAAGATGGTGGGAGCCGCCCTGAAGCTTTCTTT. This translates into CASSEDGGSRPEAFF.

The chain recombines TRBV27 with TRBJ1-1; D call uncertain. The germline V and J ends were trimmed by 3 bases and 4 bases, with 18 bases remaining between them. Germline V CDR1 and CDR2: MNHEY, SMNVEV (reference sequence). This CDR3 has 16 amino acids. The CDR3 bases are TGTGCCAGCAGTTTCTGGGCAGAACGAGGGTCCACTGAAGCTTTCTTT. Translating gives CASSFWAERGSTEAFF.

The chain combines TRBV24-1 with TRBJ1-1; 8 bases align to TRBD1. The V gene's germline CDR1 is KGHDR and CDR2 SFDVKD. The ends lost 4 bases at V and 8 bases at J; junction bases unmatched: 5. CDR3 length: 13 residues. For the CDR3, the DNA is TGTGCCACCAGTGACTCGGACAGGGCAGAAGCTTTCTTT. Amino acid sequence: CATSDSDRAEAFF.

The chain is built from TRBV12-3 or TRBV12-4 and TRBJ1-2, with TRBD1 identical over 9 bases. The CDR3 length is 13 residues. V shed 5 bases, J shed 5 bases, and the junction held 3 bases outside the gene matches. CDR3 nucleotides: TGTGCCAGCAGTATGACAGGGGGATATGGCTACACCTTC. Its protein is CASSMTGGYGYTF.

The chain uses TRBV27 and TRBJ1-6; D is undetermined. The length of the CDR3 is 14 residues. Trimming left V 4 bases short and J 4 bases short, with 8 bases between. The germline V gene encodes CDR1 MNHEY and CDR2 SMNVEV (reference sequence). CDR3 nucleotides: TGTGCCAGCAGTTCGCACAATTATAATTCACCCCTCCACTTT. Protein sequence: CASSSHNYNSPLHF.

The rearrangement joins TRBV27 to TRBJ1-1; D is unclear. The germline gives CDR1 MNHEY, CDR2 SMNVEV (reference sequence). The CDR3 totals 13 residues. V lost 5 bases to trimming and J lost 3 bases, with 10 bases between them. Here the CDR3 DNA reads TGTGCCAGCAGTCCCTATTTGCACACTGAAGCTTTCTTT. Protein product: CASSPYLHTEAFF.

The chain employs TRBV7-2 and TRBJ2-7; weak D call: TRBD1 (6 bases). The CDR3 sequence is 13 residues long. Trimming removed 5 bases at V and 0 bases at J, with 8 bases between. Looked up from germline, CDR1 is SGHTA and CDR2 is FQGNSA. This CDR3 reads CASSRDNSYEQYF. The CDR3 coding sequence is TGTGCCAGCAGCCGGGACAACTCCTACGAGCAGTACTTC.

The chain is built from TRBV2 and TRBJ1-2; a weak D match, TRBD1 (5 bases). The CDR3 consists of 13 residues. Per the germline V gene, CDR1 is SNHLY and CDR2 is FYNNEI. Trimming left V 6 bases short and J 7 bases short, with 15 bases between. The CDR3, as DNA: TGTGCCAGCAGGGCCGTTGGGGGGGGTGGCTACACCTTC. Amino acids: CASRAVGGGGYTF.

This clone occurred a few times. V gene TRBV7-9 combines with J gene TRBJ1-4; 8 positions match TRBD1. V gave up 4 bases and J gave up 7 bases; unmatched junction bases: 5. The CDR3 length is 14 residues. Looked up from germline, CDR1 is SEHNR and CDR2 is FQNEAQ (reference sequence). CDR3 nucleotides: TGTGCCAGCAGCTGGACAGGGAGGGGTGAAAAACTGTTTTTT. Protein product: CASSWTGRGEKLFF.

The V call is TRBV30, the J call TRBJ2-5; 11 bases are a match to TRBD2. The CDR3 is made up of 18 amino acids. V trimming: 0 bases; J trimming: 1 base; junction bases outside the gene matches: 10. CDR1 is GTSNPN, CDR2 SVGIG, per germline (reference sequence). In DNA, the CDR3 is TGTGCCTGGAGTGTTCTTAGCGGGGGGGCCGAAGCCCAAGAGACCCAGTACTTC. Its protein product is CAWSVLSGGAEAQETQYF.

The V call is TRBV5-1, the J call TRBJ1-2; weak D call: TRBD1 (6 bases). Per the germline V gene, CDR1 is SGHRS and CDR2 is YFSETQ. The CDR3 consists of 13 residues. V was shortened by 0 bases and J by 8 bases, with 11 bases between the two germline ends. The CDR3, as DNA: TGCGCCAGCAGCTTGGCAGGGGCGGAAGGCTACACCTTC. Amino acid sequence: CASSLAGAEGYTF.

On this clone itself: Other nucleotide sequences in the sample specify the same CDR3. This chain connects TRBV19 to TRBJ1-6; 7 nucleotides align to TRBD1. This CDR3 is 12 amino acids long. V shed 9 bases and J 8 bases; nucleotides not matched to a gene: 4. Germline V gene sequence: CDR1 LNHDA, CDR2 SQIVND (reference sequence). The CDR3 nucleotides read TGTGCCAGCGGGACAGTAGATTCACCCCTCCACTTT. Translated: CASGTVDSPLHF.

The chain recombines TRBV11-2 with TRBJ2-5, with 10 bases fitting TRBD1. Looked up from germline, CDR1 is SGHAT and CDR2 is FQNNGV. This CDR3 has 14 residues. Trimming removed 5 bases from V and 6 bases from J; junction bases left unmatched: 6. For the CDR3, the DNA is TGTGCCAGCAGCATGGACAGGGGGTCAAAGACCCAGTACTTC. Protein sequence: CASSMDRGSKTQYF.

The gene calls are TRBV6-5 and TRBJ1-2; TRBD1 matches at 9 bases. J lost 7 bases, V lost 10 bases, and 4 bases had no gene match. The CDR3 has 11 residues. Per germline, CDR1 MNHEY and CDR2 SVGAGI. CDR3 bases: TGTGCCACCGGGACAGGGTTTGGCTACACCTTC. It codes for CATGTGFGYTF.

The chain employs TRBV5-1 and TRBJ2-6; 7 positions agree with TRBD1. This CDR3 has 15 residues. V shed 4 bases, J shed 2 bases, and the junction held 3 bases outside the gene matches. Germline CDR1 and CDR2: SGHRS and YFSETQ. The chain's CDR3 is CASSLDRAGANVLTF. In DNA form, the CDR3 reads TGCGCCAGCAGCCTAGACAGGGCTGGGGCCAACGTCCTGACTTTC.

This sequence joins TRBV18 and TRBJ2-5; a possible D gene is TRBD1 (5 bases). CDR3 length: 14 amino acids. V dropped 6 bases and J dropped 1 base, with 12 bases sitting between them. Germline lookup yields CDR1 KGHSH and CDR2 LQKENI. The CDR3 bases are TGTGCCAGCTCCCTGACAGTGGGCCAAGAGACCCAGTACTTC. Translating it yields CASSLTVGQETQYF.

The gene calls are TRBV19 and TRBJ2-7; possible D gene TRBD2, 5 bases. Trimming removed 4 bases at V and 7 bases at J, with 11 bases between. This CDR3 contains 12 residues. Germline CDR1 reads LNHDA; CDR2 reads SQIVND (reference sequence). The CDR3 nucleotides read TGTGCCAGTAGTACCACACGCGGGGAGCAGTACTTC. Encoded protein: CASSTTRGEQYF.

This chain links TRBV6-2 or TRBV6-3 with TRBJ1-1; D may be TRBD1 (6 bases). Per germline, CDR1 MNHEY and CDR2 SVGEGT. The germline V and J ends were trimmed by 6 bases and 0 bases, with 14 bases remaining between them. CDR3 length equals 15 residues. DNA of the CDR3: TGTGCCAGCAGCCTCGGACAGCCCCTGAACACTGAAGCTTTCTTT. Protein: CASSLGQPLNTEAFF.

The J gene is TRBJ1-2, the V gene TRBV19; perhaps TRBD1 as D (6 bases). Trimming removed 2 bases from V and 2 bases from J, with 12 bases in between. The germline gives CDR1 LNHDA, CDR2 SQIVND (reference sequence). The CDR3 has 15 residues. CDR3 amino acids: CASSISPGANYGYTF. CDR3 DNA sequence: TGTGCCAGTAGTATATCCCCAGGGGCAAACTATGGCTACACCTTC.

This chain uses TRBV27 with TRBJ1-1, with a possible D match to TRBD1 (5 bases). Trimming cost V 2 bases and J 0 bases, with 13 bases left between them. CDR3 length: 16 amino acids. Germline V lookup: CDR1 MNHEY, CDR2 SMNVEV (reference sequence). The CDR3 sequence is CASSLTGQGLNTEAFF. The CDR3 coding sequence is TGTGCCAGCAGTTTAACTGGGCAGGGCCTGAACACTGAAGCTTTCTTT.

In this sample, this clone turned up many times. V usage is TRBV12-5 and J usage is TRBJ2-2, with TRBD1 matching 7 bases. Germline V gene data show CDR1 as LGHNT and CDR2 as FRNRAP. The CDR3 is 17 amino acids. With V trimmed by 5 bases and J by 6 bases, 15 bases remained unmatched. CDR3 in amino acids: CASGLLVVQGVPGELFF. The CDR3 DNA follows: TGTGCTAGTGGTCTCCTGGTTGTCCAGGGGGTCCCCGGGGAGCTGTTTTTT.

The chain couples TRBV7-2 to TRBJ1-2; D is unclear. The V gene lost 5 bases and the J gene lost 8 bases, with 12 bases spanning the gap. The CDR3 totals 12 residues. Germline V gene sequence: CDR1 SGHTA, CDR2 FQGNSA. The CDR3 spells CASSLEGGGYTF. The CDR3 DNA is TGTGCCAGCAGCCTCGAAGGAGGCGGCTACACCTTC.

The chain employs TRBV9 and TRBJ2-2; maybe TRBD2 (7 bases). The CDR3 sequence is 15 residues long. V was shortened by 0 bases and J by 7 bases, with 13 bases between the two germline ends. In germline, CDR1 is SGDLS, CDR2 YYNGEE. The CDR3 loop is CASSVEGGLIGELFF. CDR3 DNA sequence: TGTGCCAGCAGCGTAGAGGGGGGACTAATCGGGGAGCTGTTTTTT.

CDR3 region: CASSLSGRGAASPLHF. The DNA of the CDR3 is TGTGCCAGCAGTTTATCGGGCAGGGGAGCGGCTTCACCCCTCCACTTT. This chain joins TRBV27 and TRBJ1-6; D perhaps matches TRBD1 (6 bases). Germline CDR1 MNHEY, CDR2 SMNVEV (reference sequence). V was shortened by 0 bases and J by 9 bases, with 15 bases between the two germline ends. There are 16 residues in the CDR3.

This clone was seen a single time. In nucleotides, the CDR3 is TGTGCCAGCTCACCAAACCCCCGGAGGGAAAACTCTTTCTTT. Translating gives CASSPNPRRENSFF. J is TRBJ1-1 and V is TRBV18; no reliable D call. CDR3 size: 14 residues. Germline V CDR1 and CDR2: KGHSH, LQKENI. The ends were cut back, 2 bases at V and 12 bases at J, with 19 bases in the middle. Combining the CDR3 with reference TRBV18 and TRBJ1-1 gives the whole variable domain NAGVMQNPRHLVRRRGQEARLRCSPMKGHSHVYWYRQLPEEGLKFMVYLQKENIIDESGMPKERFSAEFPKEGPSILRIQQVVRGDSAAYFCASSPNPRRENSFFGQGTRLTVV.

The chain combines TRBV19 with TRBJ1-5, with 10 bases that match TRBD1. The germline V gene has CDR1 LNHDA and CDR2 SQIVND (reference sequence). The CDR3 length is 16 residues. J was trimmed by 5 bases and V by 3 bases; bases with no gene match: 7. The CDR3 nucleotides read TGTGCCAGTAGTATGGGGGGACAGGGGTATTATCAGCCCCAGCATTTT. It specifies CASSMGGQGYYQPQHF.

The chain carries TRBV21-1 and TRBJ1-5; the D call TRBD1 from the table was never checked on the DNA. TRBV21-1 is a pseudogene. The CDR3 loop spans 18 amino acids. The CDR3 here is CASSANWDNFYSNQPQHF. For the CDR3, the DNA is TGTGCCAGCAGCGCGAACTGGGACAACTTTTATAGCAATCAGCCCCAGCATTTT.

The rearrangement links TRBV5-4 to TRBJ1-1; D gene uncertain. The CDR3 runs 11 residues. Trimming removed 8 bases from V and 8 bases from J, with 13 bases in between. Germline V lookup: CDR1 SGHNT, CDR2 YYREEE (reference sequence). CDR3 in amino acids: CASTLSGEAFF. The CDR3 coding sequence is TGTGCCAGTACCCTTTCGGGAGAAGCTTTCTTT.